The 13 T cell receptor beta chains reported below all come from one sample, sequenced in a study of blood T cells in healthy people across ages. It was with a sample-barcoded 5' primer and a J-beta primer mix that a second PCR of about 6 to 12 cycles was run. TCRdb reanalysed the 5' RACE reads using MiXCR and keeps one entry per CDR3 protein. The data contain about 1,600,000 distinct CDR3 sequences, 35% to 45% of them singletons. Sequencing used blood. The receptor source for this set is a woman under 30 in good health.

The chain recombines TRBV7-9 with TRBJ2-1; D is perhaps TRBD1 (6 bases). The CDR3 is 15 residues long. CDR1 is SEHNR and CDR2 is FQNEAQ in the germline V gene (reference sequence). The V end lost 6 bases, the J end lost 13 bases, and 25 bases lay between the germline ends. This chain's CDR3 is CASSLTGTPKNIQFF. The CDR3 DNA reads TGTGCCAGCAGTCTCACAGGGACCCCCAAAAACATTCAGTTCTTC.

The gene calls are TRBV4-2 and TRBJ2-5; unclear D gene. Germline CDR1 LGHNA, CDR2 YNFKEQ. The CDR3 is 13 amino acids. Trimming cost V 4 bases and J 11 bases, with 17 bases left between them. As DNA, the CDR3 is TGTGCCAGCAGCCCTTCTGGGTACGATGAGCAGTACTTC. Protein: CASSPSGYDEQYF.

The chain has TRBV6-5 and TRBJ2-7; D possibly corresponds to TRBD2 (6 bases). CDR3 length: 12 residues. Trimming cost V 8 bases and J 7 bases, with 15 bases left between them. Germline CDR1 MNHEY, CDR2 SVGAGI. The CDR3 protein is CASGPGAGEQYF. CDR3 in DNA: TGTGCCAGCGGACCGGGAGCAGGGGAGCAGTACTTC.

The gene calls are TRBV30 and TRBJ2-3; D remains unclear. The CDR3 is 13 residues long. From germline, CDR1 is GTSNPN and CDR2 SVGIG (reference sequence). With 1 base removed from V and 2 bases from J, the gap between germline ends came to 7 bases. This chain's CDR3 is CAWSGHPTDTQYF. Here the CDR3 DNA reads TGTGCCTGGAGTGGACACCCCACAGATACGCAGTATTTT.

The V call is TRBV28, the J call TRBJ1-5, with D uncertain. V lost 10 bases, J lost 0 bases, and 10 bases lay in between. This CDR3 contains 13 residues. Per the germline V gene, CDR1 is MDHEN and CDR2 is SYDVKM. As DNA, the CDR3 is TGTGCCATCACAGAATATAGCAATCAGCCCCAGCATTTT. It translates to CAITEYSNQPQHF.

This clonotype was detected only a few times. The chain links TRBV7-2 to TRBJ2-3; 8 bases agree with TRBD2. Looked up from germline, CDR1 is SGHTA and CDR2 is FQGNSA. This CDR3 spans 14 amino acids. The ends lost 1 base at V and 8 bases at J; junction bases unmatched: 5. CDR3 amino acids: CASSLGEAGGTQYF. CDR3 coding DNA: TGTGCCAGCAGCTTAGGGGAGGCGGGAGGTACGCAGTATTTT.

This clonotype occurred a few times. This rearrangement joins TRBV11-2 to TRBJ2-3; 10 bases agree with TRBD2. With 4 bases clipped from V and 5 bases from J, the junction kept 9 bases outside the gene matches. Per the germline V gene, CDR1 is SGHAT and CDR2 is FQNNGV. This CDR3 is built from 16 residues. This CDR3 is CASSSRLAGGVDTQYF. In nucleotides, the CDR3 is TGTGCCAGCAGCTCTCGACTAGCGGGTGGTGTAGATACGCAGTATTTT.

The CDR3 DNA reads as TGTGCCAGCAGCAGCGCGAATTCTGGAAACACCATATATTTT. It translates to CASSSANSGNTIYF. This chain links TRBV7-2 with TRBJ1-3; D not resolved. Trimming left V 5 bases short and J 1 base short, with 9 bases between. Germline CDR1 reads SGHTA; CDR2 reads FQGNSA. The CDR3 is 14 residues long.

A remark on this clonotype: Compared with germline, one end of the junction differs, possibly owing to a read error. The chain carries TRBV5-1 and TRBJ2-5; 7 nucleotides match TRBD1. The CDR3 is 16 residues long. CDR1 is SGHRS and CDR2 is YFSETQ in the germline V gene. CDR3 sequence reads: CANSFTQGVLGETQYF. CDR3 in DNA: TGCGCCAACAGCTTCACTCAGGGGGTTCTAGGAGAGACCCAGTACTTC.

The V call is TRBV6-1, the J call TRBJ2-7; 7 nucleotides agree with TRBD1. Germline CDR1 MNHNS, CDR2 SASEGT. The CDR3 runs 15 residues. With V trimmed by 7 bases and J by 1 base, 10 bases remained unmatched. CDR3 sequence: CASIPRDSISYEQYF. The CDR3 region has the DNA TGTGCCAGCATCCCTCGGGACAGTATATCCTACGAGCAGTACTTC.

This clonotype was seen a handful of times. The chain employs TRBV27 and TRBJ1-4, with TRBD1 identical over 9 bases. Germline V gene lookup returns CDR1 MNHEY and CDR2 SMNVEV (reference sequence). The CDR3 has 18 amino acids. V trimming: 5 bases; J trimming: 4 bases; junction bases outside the gene matches: 14. In DNA, the CDR3 is TGTGCCAGCAGTCCGGACAGGGGAACGGCGCGGATTAATGAAAAACTGTTTTTT. Translating it yields CASSPDRGTARINEKLFF.

CDR3 nucleotide sequence: TGTGCCAGCAGTGAGAACAGGGATGACTACGAGCAGTACTTC. Its translation is CASSENRDDYEQYF. The chain employs TRBV2 and TRBJ2-7; D perhaps matches TRBD1 (6 bases). The CDR3 sequence is 14 residues long. From germline, CDR1 is SNHLY and CDR2 FYNNEI. V lost 3 bases to trimming and J lost 3 bases, with 12 bases between them.

This chain connects TRBV28 to TRBJ1-6; no clear D. Germline V gives CDR1 MDHEN, CDR2 SYDVKM. This CDR3 spans 14 amino acids. Trimming stripped 4 bases from V and 7 bases from J, with 11 bases between. CDR3 nucleotide sequence: TGTGCCAGCAGTTCATCCTTGAAGAATTCACCCCTCCACTTT. This encodes CASSSSLKNSPLHF. The full variable domain, its missing parts supplied by reference TRBV28 and TRBJ1-6, is DVKVTQSSRYLVKRTGEKVFLECVQDMDHENMFWYRQDPGLGLRLIYFSYDVKMKEKGDIPEGYSVSREKKERFSLILESASTNQTSMYLCASSSSLKNSPLHFGNGTRLTVT.